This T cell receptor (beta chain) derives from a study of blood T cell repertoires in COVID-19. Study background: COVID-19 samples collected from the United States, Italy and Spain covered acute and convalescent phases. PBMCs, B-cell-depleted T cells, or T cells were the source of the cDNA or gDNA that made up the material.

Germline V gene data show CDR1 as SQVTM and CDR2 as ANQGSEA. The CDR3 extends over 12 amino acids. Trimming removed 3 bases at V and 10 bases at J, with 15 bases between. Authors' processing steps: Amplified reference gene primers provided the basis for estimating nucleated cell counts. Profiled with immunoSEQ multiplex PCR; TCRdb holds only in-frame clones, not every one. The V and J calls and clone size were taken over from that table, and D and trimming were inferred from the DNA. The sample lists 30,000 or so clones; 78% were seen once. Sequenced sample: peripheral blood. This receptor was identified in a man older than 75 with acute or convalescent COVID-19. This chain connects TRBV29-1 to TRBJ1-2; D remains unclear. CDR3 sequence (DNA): TGCAGCGTTGATGTGACTTCCGAGGACTACACCTTC. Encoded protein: CSVDVTSEDYTF.